This T cell receptor (beta chain) emerged from a study of blood T cell repertoires in COVID-19. This CDR3 has 14 amino acids. Per the germline V gene, CDR1 is LGHDT and CDR2 is YNNKEL (reference sequence). Trimming stripped 3 bases from V and 0 bases from J, with 8 bases between. Profiling relied on immunoSEQ multiplex PCR, and the TCRdb table lists in-frame clones only, not all of them. The table lists more than 200,000 clones, 86% of them singletons, with roughly 2% in the top ten. The chain has TRBV3-1 (or the pseudogene TRBV3-2) and TRBJ1-2; D unclear. Sequenced sample: peripheral blood. The TCR sequence derives from a man younger than 40 with active or convalescent COVID-19. The CDR3 DNA follows: TGTGCCAGCAGCCACAATAGTCCTAACTATGGCTACACCTTC. Translated: CASSHNSPNYGYTF.